The clone carrying this T cell receptor (beta chain) was detected ten times or more. The antigen is not known. The diagnoses drew upon clinical symptoms, serum thyroxine and TRAb, thyroid ultrasound and orbital computed tomography. Amplified TCR beta CDR3 regions derived from RNA transcripts. A set of HTBI primers served as the primers for a first-round RT-PCR of the TCR CDR3. TCRdb used MiXCR to reprocess the multiplex PCR reads, holding one entry per CDR3 protein. The table records more than 450,000 distinct CDR3 sequences, around 15% of them present only once. These data belong to a study of T cells in Graves' hyperthyroidism and ophthalmopathy. Notes on the study in general: Most thyroid-expanded clonotypes above 0.001 were also found in blood. Ophthalmopathy, as predicted by the model, came a median around 6.7 months after the prediction.

The CDR3 contains 16 residues. Deletions cut 0 bases from V and 2 bases from J, with 17 bases between. CDR1 is DFQATT and CDR2 is SNEGSKA in the germline V gene (reference sequence). This receptor was identified in a woman aged 40 to 50 with Graves' hyperthyroidism. Sequencing was performed on blood. V usage is TRBV20-1 and J usage is TRBJ2-7; the D gene could be TRBD1 or TRBD2 (5 bases each). CDR3 sequence: CSARDSGTFFTYEQYF. The CDR3, as DNA: TGCAGTGCTAGAGATTCCGGGACGTTCTTTACCTACGAGCAGTACTTC.